This entry features one T cell receptor (beta chain) sequence. This entry is derived from a study of CD8+ T cells in alopecia areata. TCR sequencing used cDNA made by reverse transcription of extracted RNA. The protocol was immunoSEQ multiplex PCR, while the TCRdb copy is restricted to in-frame clones and leaves out a portion. The table shows approximately 200,000 clones, with roughly 60% occurring only once. This CDR3 comprises 15 residues. The germline gives CDR1 GTSNPN, CDR2 SVGIG (reference sequence). Between the trimmed V and J ends, which lost 1 base and 0 bases, there was a span of 12 bases. Regarding treatment: oral pan-JAK inhibitor, 5-10 mg twice daily.

This TCR came from a human donor with alopecia areata. Here the sequenced sample was CD4+ T cells sorted from blood, taken at week 24, from a patient treated with tofacitinib. This sequence joins TRBV30 and TRBJ1-1, with D possibly matching TRBD1 (5 bases). CDR3 residues: CAWSGGWQLNTEAFF. In DNA, the CDR3 is TGTGCCTGGAGTGGGGGGTGGCAGCTGAACACTGAAGCTTTCTTT.